This T cell receptor (beta chain) was sequenced during a study of shared clonotypes between healthy human individuals (TCRdb year 2020). Study-level background: The cohort included three men and two women between 18 and 49 years of age. Per donor, three plates each were used for CD4 naive and CD4 memory, two for CD8 naive, and one for CD8 memory. Leukapheresis yielded between about 0.9 and 10 billion PBMCs per donor. To estimate repertoire size and how much clonotype sharing occurs between individuals, the study deeply sequenced the blood TCR repertoires of five or six healthy adults. To increase sequencing depth and limit assay-specific biases, different laboratories used diverse techniques to prepare libraries and sequence TCR repertoires.

V and J lose 0 bases and 4 bases, and a span of 7 bases separates them. Reading the germline V gene (reference sequence) gives CDR1 GTSNPN and CDR2 SVGIG. The CDR3 contains 13 residues, cysteine and phenylalanine counted. Of the read, only the CDR3 DNA is kept; its 39 bases are in frame from base 1. Points on this clone: Which antigen it targets is not known. No base quality information exists; no much larger clone differs at one position. Other nucleotide sequences in the sample specify the same CDR3.

Using the deep immunoSEQ assay, multiplex PCR amplified TCR CDR3 regions from genomic DNA. Extracted genomic DNA from each cell subset was distributed evenly across all wells of several immunoSEQ 96-well plates, and each plate was treated as a replicate. For sorted subsets, about 200 ng genomic DNA, equal to 30,000 to 35,000 T cell genomes, was loaded into each replicate PCR. The purified libraries were quantified using a Qubit 3.0 fluorometer, sized with a Bioanalyzer 2100, and then quantified again using the KAPA Library Quantification kit. Every immunoSEQ 96-well plate was sequenced on a separate single-read 150-cycle Illumina NextSeq 550 flow cell. The authors processed their data as follows. Because only junctional sequences without quality scores were contained in the immunoSEQ output, filtering matching that applied to full-length reads could not be performed. To assign V/J genes and CDR3, sequences were annotated using PyIR, a Python wrapper for IgBLAST v1.9, with IMGT germline references. Reads were removed for weak V/J assignments (E-value above 1e-6), missing CDR3, stop codons, out-of-frame junctions, or ambiguous translated residues. V3J clonotypes were defined as sequences sharing the same inferred V gene, J gene, and CDR3 amino acid sequence. Percentage overlap between repertoires was calculated by dividing the number of shared unique clonotypes by the size of the smaller repertoire. Repertoire richness was assessed with RTK rarefaction, the Chao1 estimator, and Recon v2.1 estimates of unobserved clonotypes. Generation probabilities were computed with OLGA for all TCRbeta clonotypes obtained by the gDNA method from several donors. TCRdb took this table from immuneACCESS and kept in-frame rearrangements with V and J called. Such tables lack part of the clones; where checked against another copy, unresolved V genes explain under half of the gap, and the rest is unexplained. The D gene and trimming were derived from the DNA, and the V and J assignments and clone size from that table. The sample contains nearly 2 million clones, roughly 95% of them found a single time. The biggest ten clones account for 1% to 1.5% of the sample.

General conclusions and limits of the study: When four donors were compared, the shared fraction of clonotypes was about 5.4% for naive CD4, 3.5% for naive CD8, more than 2% for memory CD4, and 0.35% to 0.5% for memory CD8. Rarefaction of sorted-subset datasets indicated incomplete sequencing despite the large sequencing depth. Because the study included a small number of donors, the genetic and exposure-history diversity represented was limited. Larger estimated clonotype richness was generally found for naive subsets than for memory subsets. Compared with non-shared clonotypes, clonotypes shared by all four sorted-subset donors had higher generation probabilities. Pairwise subsampling indicated that sequencing depth was expected to affect the degree of clonotype sharing among donors. Sampling was restricted to blood, and TCR repertoires in tissue are likely to differ from TCR repertoires in blood.

CD8 naive samples were CD45RO-negative cells positively selected for CCR7, giving a CD45RA+CCR7+ population that excluded TemRA cells. Donors were healthy HIV-negative adults with no recently reported acute infections or vaccinations. Only Caucasian adults living in Nashville, Tennessee, USA were represented among the donors. After blood collection by leukapheresis, PBMCs were isolated using Ficoll-Histopaque density gradient centrifugation and then cryopreserved in the vapor phase of liquid nitrogen. Analytical flow cytometry was used to check the purity and quantity of each magnetically sorted T cell population. Genomic DNA was isolated from each sorted fraction and quantified by UV absorbance on a Nanodrop 2000c.

The sequenced sample was naive CD8+ T cells sorted from blood. This specimen's cell subset or site label, interpreted: CD45RA+CCR7+. The chain couples TRBV30 to TRBJ2-1; no confident D gene assignment can be made. This clonotype was sampled from a man younger than 35 in good health. The CDR3 amino acid sequence is: CAWSVLAYNEQFF. At the DNA level, the sequence is TGTGCCTGGAGTGTTTTAGCATACAATGAGCAGTTCTTC.